What follows are 26 T cell receptor beta chains derived from one specimen sequenced in a study of blood T cell repertoires in COVID-19. TCRdb's copy holds only in-frame clones and misses some; the assay was immunoSEQ multiplex PCR. Of around 130,000 clones in the sample, about four fifths were seen once. The sequenced sample consisted of peripheral blood. These receptor sequences come from a woman between 45 and 65 years old with acute or convalescent COVID-19.

The V gene is TRBV6-5, the J gene TRBJ2-1; a possible D gene is TRBD1 (6 bases). The CDR3 length is 14 residues. Per the germline V gene, CDR1 is MNHEY and CDR2 is SVGAGI. Trimming pared 7 bases from V and 6 bases from J, leaving 16 bases between. Here the CDR3 DNA reads TGTGCCAGCAAGTTGGACAGTAGGACCAATGAGCAGTTCTTC. Translation: CASKLDSRTNEQFF.

The rearrangement uses TRBV30 and TRBJ2-5; no definite D call. Germline loops: CDR1 GTSNPN, CDR2 SVGIG (reference sequence). This CDR3 comprises 13 residues. V lost 0 bases to trimming and J lost 1 base, with 6 bases between them. CDR3 coding DNA: TGTGCCTGGAGTGTACTCACCCAAGAGACCCAGTACTTC. This translates into CAWSVLTQETQYF.

This chain links TRBV6-1 with TRBJ1-6; TRBD1 might be the D (5 bases). Germline loops: CDR1 MNHNS, CDR2 SASEGT. This CDR3 is 18 amino acids long. V was shortened by 2 bases and J by 0 bases, with 14 bases between the two germline ends. CDR3 region: CASSERRQQSSYNSPLHF. DNA of the CDR3: TGTGCCAGCAGTGAAAGAAGACAGCAGAGCTCCTATAATTCACCCCTCCACTTT.

The CDR3 here is CASSLGQGGNSPLHF. For the CDR3, the DNA is TGTGCCAGCAGCTTGGGACAGGGGGGGAATTCACCCCTCCACTTT. V gene TRBV5-6 combines with J gene TRBJ1-6; 9 nucleotides match TRBD1. The V gene end was trimmed by 0 bases and the J gene end by 7 bases; junction bases not matched to a gene: 2. CDR3 size: 15 residues. Looked up from germline, CDR1 is SGHDT and CDR2 is YYEEEE.

This clone was recorded once. V is TRBV10-3 and J is TRBJ1-5; maybe TRBD1 (6 bases). Trimming shortened V by 2 bases and J by 0 bases, and 11 bases separated the two germline ends. This CDR3 region has 16 residues. Per the germline V gene, CDR1 is ENHRY and CDR2 is SYGVKD. The CDR3, as DNA: TGTGCCATCAGTGAGGGGGGACAACTTAGCAATCAGCCCCAGCATTTT. Translated, it gives CAISEGGQLSNQPQHF.

Of note for this clone: A read error may be the cause here, since a much bigger clone is one base away. The chain employs TRBV11-2 and TRBJ1-1; 7 bases line up with TRBD1. With 5 bases clipped from V and 1 base from J, the junction kept 7 bases outside the gene matches. The germline gives CDR1 SGHAT, CDR2 FQNNGV. There are 15 residues in the CDR3. CDR3 in DNA: TGTGCCAGCAGCCCCCGACAGGGATCGAACACTGAAGCTTTCTTT. This translates into CASSPRQGSNTEAFF.

The chain joins TRBV5-4 to TRBJ2-4; tentative D call: TRBD2 (6 bases). V lost 3 bases to trimming and J lost 3 bases, with 16 bases between them. The germline CDR1 and CDR2 sequences are SGHNT and YYREEE (reference sequence). The CDR3 has 16 amino acids. The CDR3, as DNA: TGTGCCAGCAGCTCAAGCCCGGAGGAGGGCAAAAACATTCAGTACTTC. Translated: CASSSSPEEGKNIQYF.

The chain couples TRBV19 to TRBJ2-2; 11 nucleotides line up with TRBD1. V gave up 9 bases and J gave up 6 bases; unmatched junction bases: 6. The germline V gene encodes CDR1 LNHDA and CDR2 SQIVND (reference sequence). This CDR3 has 14 residues. The chain's CDR3 is CASRDRGFSGELFF. The CDR3 DNA reads as TGTGCCAGCCGGGACAGGGGGTTTTCCGGGGAGCTGTTTTTT. The full variable domain, in which reference TRBV19 and TRBJ2-2 provide the parts outside the CDR3, is DGGITQSPKYLFRKEGQNVTLSCEQNLNHDAMYWYRQDPGQGLRLIYYSQIVNDFQKGDIAEGYSVSREKKESFPLTVTSAQKNPTAFYLCASRDRGFSGELFFGEGSRLTVL.

V gene TRBV7-8 combines with J gene TRBJ1-5; 11 bases fit TRBD1. The V segment lost 3 bases and the J segment 6 bases; nucleotides outside the gene matches: 4. The CDR3 totals 15 residues. Germline V lookup: CDR1 SGHVS, CDR2 FQNEAQ. The CDR3 reads CASSLGTGGGQPQHF. The CDR3 nucleotides read TGTGCCAGCAGCTTGGGGACAGGGGGTGGTCAGCCCCAGCATTTT.

The genes are TRBV16 and TRBJ1-1; no clear D gene. The CDR3 extends over 12 amino acids. CDR1 and CDR2 (germline): KGHSY, FQNENV. Trimming took 10 bases from V and 0 from J, leaving 9 bases between them. CDR3 nucleotides: TGTGCCACTAAAGTGTTGAACACTGAAGCTTTCTTT. Amino acids: CATKVLNTEAFF.

The rearrangement uses TRBV2 and TRBJ1-3, with TRBD1 as a possible D gene (5 bases). This CDR3 spans 15 amino acids. CDR1 and CDR2 from the germline V gene are SNHLY and FYNNEI. V was clipped by 1 base and J by 3 bases, with 10 bases between them. CDR3 protein: CASSEGAGFGNTIYF. The CDR3 bases are TGTGCCAGCAGTGAAGGAGCAGGGTTTGGAAACACCATATATTTT.

V usage is TRBV6-1 and J usage is TRBJ1-6, with TRBD1 as a possible D gene (5 bases). Germline CDR1 is MNHNS and CDR2 is SASEGT. The CDR3 consists of 16 residues. V lost 5 bases to trimming and J lost 4 bases, with 15 bases between them. Here the CDR3 DNA reads TGTGCCAGCAGTAAAGGGGAGGGTAGTTATAATTCACCCCTCCACTTT. As protein: CASSKGEGSYNSPLHF.

CDR3 sequence: CASSHLSGGVLNEQFF. For the CDR3, the DNA is TGCGCCAGCAGCCACCTAAGCGGGGGGGTGCTCAATGAGCAGTTCTTC. This sequence joins TRBV4-1 and TRBJ2-1; 10 bases are a match to TRBD2. This CDR3 spans 16 amino acids. V shed 3 bases and J 6 bases; nucleotides not matched to a gene: 8. Germline CDR1 is MGHRA and CDR2 is YSYEKL.

The genes are TRBV16 and TRBJ1-5; a weak D match, TRBD1 (5 bases). The CDR3 runs 14 residues. Germline V gene data show CDR1 as KGHSY and CDR2 as FQNENV. Trimming shortened V by 1 base and J by 4 bases, and 8 bases separated the two germline ends. The CDR3 nucleotides read TGTGCCAGCAGCCAATTAGGGGAAAATCAGCCCCAGCATTTT. This gives the protein CASSQLGENQPQHF.

The gene calls are TRBV2 and TRBJ1-4, with 8 nucleotides matching TRBD1. Per the germline V gene, CDR1 is SNHLY and CDR2 is FYNNEI. This CDR3 is built from 13 residues. Losses at the gene ends were 6 bases for V and 4 bases for J; bases not matched to a gene: 1. CDR3 sequence: CASRGQVNEKLFF. CDR3 nucleotides: TGTGCCAGCAGGGGACAGGTTAATGAAAAACTGTTTTTT.

This chain uses TRBV28 with TRBJ1-1; D not certain. The CDR3 extends over 13 amino acids. CDR1 and CDR2 (germline): MDHEN, SYDVKM. V was trimmed by 5 bases and J by 3 bases, leaving 10 bases between them. For the CDR3, the DNA is TGTGCCAGCAGTGTCTCCGGGGACACTGAAGCTTTCTTT. Translation gives CASSVSGDTEAFF. Variable domain in full (rest from reference TRBV28 and TRBJ1-1): DVKVTQSSRYLVKRTGEKVFLECVQDMDHENMFWYRQDPGLGLRLIYFSYDVKMKEKGDIPEGYSVSREKKERFSLILESASTNQTSMYLCASSVSGDTEAFFGQGTRLTVV.

This clone was observed a single time. The chain couples TRBV6-5 to TRBJ1-2; D not resolved. This CDR3 region has 14 residues. Germline lookup yields CDR1 MNHEY and CDR2 SVGAGI. V lost 4 bases and J 8 bases, leaving 17 bases between the germline ends. CDR3 in DNA: TGTGCCAGCAGTTCTCGGCGCCCCTCGGAGGGCTACACCTTC. Translation: CASSSRRPSEGYTF.

The chain combines TRBV2 with TRBJ1-6, with TRBD1 identical over 9 bases. CDR1 SNHLY and CDR2 FYNNEI come from the germline V gene. This CDR3 contains 18 residues. With 6 bases clipped from V and 9 bases from J, the junction kept 18 bases outside the gene matches. CDR3 sequence: CASRIGTGSSLLASPLHF. The CDR3 nucleotides read TGTGCCAGCAGGATAGGGACAGGGTCCTCCCTGCTAGCTTCACCCCTCCACTTT. Using reference TRBV2 and TRBJ1-6 for the parts outside the CDR3, the full variable domain is EPEVTQTPSHQVTQMGQEVILRCVPISNHLYFYWYRQILGQKVEFLVSFYNNEISEKSEIFDDQFSVERPDGSNFTLKIRSTKLEDSAMYFCASRIGTGSSLLASPLHFGNGTRLTVT.

There are a few counts of this clone. Additional DNA sequences in this sample encode the identical CDR3. The V call is TRBV18, the J call TRBJ2-1, with 8 positions matching TRBD1. The CDR3 spans 13 residues. Germline V gene data show CDR1 as KGHSH and CDR2 as LQKENI. Unmatched junction bases numbered 3, after V lost 6 bases and J lost 5 bases. The CDR3 is CASSQDRDNEQFF. Written as DNA, the CDR3 is TGTGCCAGCTCGCAGGACAGGGACAATGAGCAGTTCTTC.

The V call is TRBV7-2, the J call TRBJ2-3, with 13 bases fitting TRBD2. Germline CDR1 and CDR2: SGHTA and FQGNSA. The J segment lost 2 bases and the V segment lost 6 bases, leaving 5 bases of the junction unmatched. The CDR3 is made up of 16 amino acids. The CDR3 bases are TGTGCCAGCAGGCAAGGACTAGCGGGGGTCACAGATACGCAGTATTTT. It is translated as CASRQGLAGVTDTQYF.

The rearrangement links TRBV18 to TRBJ1-1, with D unresolved. The CDR3 extends over 13 amino acids. CDR1 is KGHSH, CDR2 LQKENI, per germline. Trimming shortened V by 6 bases and J by 7 bases, and 15 bases separated the two germline ends. Here the CDR3 DNA reads TGTGCCAGCTCCCTAGAGCGACGCCGTGAAGCTTTCTTT. Protein sequence: CASSLERRREAFF.

The gene calls are TRBV7-8 and TRBJ1-6, with 7 bases identical to TRBD1. The CDR3 extends over 14 amino acids. The V and J ends lost 4 bases and 10 bases, in that order; junction bases with no gene match: 7. The germline CDR1 and CDR2 sequences are SGHVS and FQNEAQ. The CDR3 protein is CASSSDREYSPLHF. The CDR3 nucleotides read TGTGCCAGCAGCTCCGACAGGGAGTACTCACCCCTCCACTTT.

The chain combines TRBV27 with TRBJ2-1; TRBD2 matches 7 bases. The V and J ends lost 5 bases and 9 bases, in that order; junction bases with no gene match: 7. Germline-derived CDR1 and CDR2 are MNHEY and SMNVEV (reference sequence). This CDR3 comprises 13 residues. The CDR3 DNA follows: TGTGCCAGCAGTGAAGGGACGGGGGGTGAGCAGTTCTTC. Its translation: CASSEGTGGEQFF.

V is TRBV6-1 and J is TRBJ1-2, with D uncertain. The V gene's germline CDR1 is MNHNS and CDR2 SASEGT. The CDR3 is 15 residues long. Trimming took off 2 bases at V and 4 bases at J, with 14 bases between the two ends. CDR3 amino acids: CASSEFEGRGYGYTF. The CDR3 DNA reads as TGTGCCAGCAGTGAATTCGAGGGCCGGGGCTATGGCTACACCTTC.

This clone was seen just once. The rearrangement links TRBV27 to TRBJ2-1; 13 bases are a match to TRBD2. The CDR3 is 18 residues long. Germline-derived CDR1 and CDR2 are MNHEY and SMNVEV (reference sequence). The junction had 17 bases not matched to a gene; V was cut back by 5 bases and J by 10 bases. The CDR3 DNA is TGTGCCAGCAGTCCACGCTACACCGGACTAGCGGGGGCCTTAGAGCAGTTCTTC. Its protein product is CASSPRYTGLAGALEQFF.

The chain carries TRBV19 and TRBJ2-1; possible D gene TRBD2, 5 bases. The CDR3 length is 16 residues. V shed 0 bases and J shed 2 bases, with 11 bases lying between them. Germline V lookup: CDR1 LNHDA, CDR2 SQIVND (reference sequence). CDR3 protein: CASSIDPGSTYNEQFF. The CDR3 DNA is TGTGCCAGTAGTATAGATCCTGGGAGTACCTACAATGAGCAGTTCTTC. Variable domain in full (rest from reference TRBV19 and TRBJ2-1): DGGITQSPKYLFRKEGQNVTLSCEQNLNHDAMYWYRQDPGQGLRLIYYSQIVNDFQKGDIAEGYSVSREKKESFPLTVTSAQKNPTAFYLCASSIDPGSTYNEQFFGPGTRLTVL.